These 24 T cell receptor beta chains came from one sample sequenced in a study of blood T cells in healthy people across ages. Next came a second PCR, run for about 7 to 12 cycles, which used a sample-barcoded 5' primer along with a J-beta primer mix. MiXCR, run by TCRdb on the 5' RACE reads, gives a single entry per CDR3 protein. The sample records 700,000 to 950,000 distinct CDR3 sequences, approximately 43% being singletons. The sample consisted of blood. The source of these receptors is a woman aged 55-75 years in good health.

The rearrangement uses TRBV20-1 and TRBJ2-5; the match to TRBD2 covers 11 bases. J gave up 11 bases and V 4 bases, and 15 bases lay outside the gene matches. This CDR3 has 15 amino acids. CDR1 and CDR2 from the germline V gene are DFQATT and SNEGSKA (reference sequence). The CDR3 here is CSATRTSGFTNEQYF. The DNA of the CDR3 is TGCAGTGCTACTAGGACTAGCGGGTTCACCAATGAGCAGTACTTC.

This chain uses TRBV6-5 with TRBJ2-1, with a weak D call TRBD1 (5 bases). CDR3 size: 18 residues. CDR1 and CDR2 (germline): MNHEY, SVGAGI. Trimming stripped 2 bases from V and 0 bases from J, with 17 bases between. The CDR3 is CASSYHLGRGPSYNEQFF. The CDR3 region has the DNA TGTGCCAGCAGTTACCACCTAGGAAGGGGCCCCTCCTACAATGAGCAGTTCTTC.

The chain combines TRBV6-6 with TRBJ1-6; 9 bases map to TRBD1. J was trimmed by 10 bases and V by 5 bases; bases with no gene match: 12. The CDR3 has 16 residues. Looked up from germline, CDR1 is MNHNY and CDR2 is SVGAGI (reference sequence). The CDR3 loop is CASSQTAGTGSSPLHF. The CDR3 DNA reads TGTGCCAGCAGTCAAACGGCCGGGACAGGGTCCTCACCCCTCCACTTT.

V and J are TRBV28 and TRBJ2-2; 11 positions match TRBD1. Looked up from germline, CDR1 is MDHEN and CDR2 is SYDVKM. The CDR3 totals 16 residues. V lost 7 bases to trimming and J lost 4 bases; unmatched junction nucleotides: 8. The chain's CDR3 is CASTLRTGGRTGELFF. In DNA, the CDR3 is TGTGCCAGCACCCTCAGGACAGGGGGCCGCACCGGGGAGCTGTTTTTT. Combining the CDR3 with reference TRBV28 and TRBJ2-2 gives the whole variable domain DVKVTQSSRYLVKRTGEKVFLECVQDMDHENMFWYRQDPGLGLRLIYFSYDVKMKEKGDIPEGYSVSREKKERFSLILESASTNQTSMYLCASTLRTGGRTGELFFGEGSRLTVL.

This clonotype was seen a few times. This chain uses TRBV10-3 with TRBJ2-7; 7 bases fit TRBD1. The V and J ends lost 0 bases and 7 bases, in that order; junction bases with no gene match: 12. CDR3 length: 16 residues. CDR1 and CDR2 (germline): ENHRY, SYGVKD. The CDR3 sequence is CAISESPSSTRGEQYF. DNA of the CDR3: TGTGCCATCAGTGAGTCGCCCTCTAGCACCAGGGGGGAGCAGTACTTC.

The rearrangement links TRBV7-2 to TRBJ2-3; 7 bases map to TRBD2. Germline assignment: CDR1 SGHTA and CDR2 FQGNSA. With 1 base clipped from V and 3 bases from J, the junction kept 7 bases outside the gene matches. The CDR3 loop spans 16 amino acids. In DNA, the CDR3 is TGTGCCAGCAGCTTAGTGGCGGGAGTGGGGACAGATACGCAGTATTTT. Its protein product is CASSLVAGVGTDTQYF.

This clonotype has only a few counts. The chain uses TRBV27 and TRBJ1-2; 11 positions agree with TRBD1. With 8 bases clipped from V and 3 bases from J, the junction kept 14 bases outside the gene matches. In germline, CDR1 is MNHEY, CDR2 SMNVEV (reference sequence). There are 17 residues in the CDR3. The CDR3 loop reads CASGYGGKGQGDYGYTF. CDR3 nucleotides: TGTGCCAGCGGCTATGGGGGCAAGGGACAGGGGGACTATGGCTACACCTTC.

The chain carries TRBV7-2 and TRBJ2-1; D ambiguous. Trimming left V 5 bases short and J 5 bases short, with 16 bases between. There are 15 residues in the CDR3. CDR1 is SGHTA, CDR2 FQGNSA, per germline. The DNA for the CDR3 is TGTGCCAGCAGCCAAACGTCCGGGCTCCACAATGAGCAGTTCTTC. Translated: CASSQTSGLHNEQFF. The entire variable domain, with the rest obtained from reference TRBV7-2 and TRBJ2-1, is as follows: GAGVSQSPSNKVTEKGKDVELRCDPISGHTALYWYRQSLGQGLEFLIYFQGNSAPDKSGLPSDRFSAERTGGSVSTLTIQRTQQEDSAVYLCASSQTSGLHNEQFFGPGTRLTVL.

The chain uses TRBV5-1 and TRBJ2-7; D is possibly TRBD1 (6 bases). The CDR3 covers 17 residues. Trimming stripped 4 bases from V and 7 bases from J, with 27 bases between. Per the germline V gene, CDR1 is SGHRS and CDR2 is YFSETQ. The CDR3 DNA follows: TGCGCCAGCAGCCCACGGACAGTAGACCCTACGAAGGAGGAGCAGTACTTC. It is translated as CASSPRTVDPTKEEQYF.

This clonotype was detected many times. The chain carries TRBV7-2 and TRBJ2-7; tentative D call: TRBD2 (5 bases). V gave up 0 bases and J gave up 3 bases, with 12 bases separating them. This CDR3 comprises 15 residues. CDR1 and CDR2 from the germline V gene are SGHTA and FQGNSA. The CDR3 nucleotides are TGTGCCAGCAGCTTAGCGGTACTAGGAAACTACGAGCAGTACTTC. This codes for CASSLAVLGNYEQYF. The full variable domain, its missing parts supplied by reference TRBV7-2 and TRBJ2-7, is GAGVSQSPSNKVTEKGKDVELRCDPISGHTALYWYRQSLGQGLEFLIYFQGNSAPDKSGLPSDRFSAERTGGSVSTLTIQRTQQEDSAVYLCASSLAVLGNYEQYFGPGTRLTVT.

The rearrangement links TRBV11-2 to TRBJ1-6; D gene uncertain. Trimming removed 0 bases at V and 5 bases at J, with 14 bases between. Per germline, CDR1 SGHAT and CDR2 FQNNGV. There are 17 residues in the CDR3. The CDR3 nucleotides read TGTGCCAGCAGCTTAGATGCAAGGAACCCTAATAATTCACCCCTCCACTTT. It specifies CASSLDARNPNNSPLHF. The whole variable domain, remainder taken from reference TRBV11-2 and TRBJ1-6, is EAGVAQSPRYKIIEKRQSVAFWCNPISGHATLYWYQQILGQGPKLLIQFQNNGVVDDSQLPKDRFSAERLKGVDSTLKIQPAKLEDSAVYLCASSLDARNPNNSPLHFGNGTRLTVT.

This clonotype was detected a few times. The chain couples TRBV7-2 to TRBJ2-3; a weak D match, TRBD1 (6 bases). Germline V gene sequence: CDR1 SGHTA, CDR2 FQGNSA. The V and J ends lost 0 bases and 0 bases respectively, with 13 bases between them. The CDR3 covers 17 residues. The CDR3 loop reads CASSLAGALPSTDTQYF. CDR3 sequence (DNA): TGTGCCAGCAGCTTAGCGGGGGCCCTGCCTAGCACAGATACGCAGTATTTT.

This clonotype was observed a single time. The chain employs TRBV5-1 and TRBJ2-7; TRBD1 is a possible D gene (5 bases). The CDR3 extends over 15 amino acids. V lost 0 bases and J 5 bases, leaving 15 bases between the germline ends. CDR1 and CDR2 from the germline V gene are SGHRS and YFSETQ. CDR3 amino acids: CASSLARQTTDEQYF. In DNA, the CDR3 is TGCGCCAGCAGCTTGGCCAGACAGACAACTGACGAGCAGTACTTC.

The chain is built from TRBV18 and TRBJ2-5; D not certain. V was trimmed by 0 bases and J by 4 bases, leaving 9 bases between them. The CDR3 has 14 amino acids. Germline V lookup: CDR1 KGHSH, CDR2 LQKENI. For the CDR3, the DNA is TGTGCCAGCTCACCACCGGGGATTGCAGAGACCCAGTACTTC. Its translation is CASSPPGIAETQYF.

This clonotype has more than one count but fewer than ten. V gene TRBV12-3 or TRBV12-4 combines with J gene TRBJ1-4; 10 bases are shared with TRBD1. V trimming: 6 bases; J trimming: 5 bases; junction bases outside the gene matches: 12. CDR3 length equals 17 residues. The CDR3 nucleotides read TGTGCCAGCAGCCGCAGGGGACAGGGGATGGAAAATGAAAAACTGTTTTTT. Protein: CASSRRGQGMENEKLFF.

The sample holds a few counts of this clonotype. This chain joins TRBV20-1 and TRBJ2-2; TRBD1 agrees at 7 bases. The CDR3 has 14 amino acids. V dropped 6 bases and J dropped 0; count of bases not matched to a gene: 4. CDR1 is DFQATT, CDR2 SNEGSKA, per germline (reference sequence). As DNA, the CDR3 is TGCAGTGCAAGGGGGACAGCGAACACCGGGGAGCTGTTTTTT. Translation: CSARGTANTGELFF.

This clonotype was counted a few times. V usage is TRBV13 and J usage is TRBJ2-5; 11 bases map to TRBD2. CDR1 PRHDT and CDR2 FYEKMQ come from the germline V gene (reference sequence). This CDR3 has 14 residues. Germline trimming cut 0 bases from V and 13 bases from J; bases unmatched to any gene: 7. CDR3 DNA: TGTGCCAGCAGCTTAGGCCTAGCGGGAGGTACTCTGTACTTC. Translating gives CASSLGLAGGTLYF.

Turning to this clonotype: A single base separates this from a much larger clone, so it may be a read error. The V and J genes are TRBV29-1 and TRBJ2-5; a possible D gene is TRBD1 (5 bases). The assigned J gene may be wrong: the sequence end matches TRBJ2-1 better. CDR1 and CDR2 (germline): SQVTM, ANQGSEA. The CDR3 length is 15 residues. CDR3 loop: CSVDTYKGIQETQFF. CDR3 coding DNA: TGCAGCGTTGATACCTATAAGGGGATCCAAGAGACCCAGTTCTTC.

The chain combines TRBV3-1 with TRBJ2-1; D is uncertain. Per germline, CDR1 LGHDT and CDR2 YNNKEL (reference sequence). V dropped 0 bases and J dropped 1 base, with 7 bases sitting between them. CDR3 length: 15 amino acids. Written as DNA, the CDR3 is TGTGCCAGCAGCCAAGAGATGCGTTCCTACAATGAGCAGTTCTTC. Translating gives CASSQEMRSYNEQFF.

This clonotype was counted a few times. The chain joins TRBV14 to TRBJ2-5; 13 bases align to TRBD2. The germline CDR1 and CDR2 sequences are SGHDN and FVKESK. This CDR3 region has 17 residues. The junction had 6 bases not matched to a gene; V was cut back by 4 bases and J by 1 base. CDR3 residues: CASSRRLAGGLQETQYF. The CDR3 bases are TGTGCCAGCAGCCGACGACTAGCGGGGGGACTCCAAGAGACCCAGTACTTC.

With respect to this clonotype: A much larger clone differs by one base, so this may be a read error. The genes are TRBV6-2 or TRBV6-3 and TRBJ2-5; D gene uncertain. The V and J ends lost 4 bases and 3 bases respectively, with 9 bases between them. Germline V lookup: CDR1 MNHEY, CDR2 SVGEGT. The CDR3 loop spans 13 amino acids. CDR3 sequence reads: CASSWAREETQYF. The DNA of the CDR3 is TGTGCCAGCAGTTGGGCTAGAGAAGAGACCCAGTACTTC.

CDR3 loop: CASSRRRDRQETQYF. In DNA form, the CDR3 reads TGTGCCAGCAGCAGACGACGGGACAGACAAGAGACCCAGTACTTC. The V and J genes are TRBV7-2 and TRBJ2-5, with TRBD1 matching over 7 bases. CDR3 size: 15 residues. J lost 2 bases, V lost 5 bases, and 8 bases had no gene match. Germline V gives CDR1 SGHTA, CDR2 FQGNSA.

This clonotype was seen only a few times. The V call is TRBV6-5, the J call TRBJ2-1, with 8 bases aligning to TRBD2. CDR3 length: 14 amino acids. V lost 2 bases and J lost 8; bases outside the gene matches: 5. Germline CDR1 is MNHEY and CDR2 is SVGAGI. CDR3 coding DNA: TGTGCCAGCAGTTACGTCGGACTAGCTTATGAGCAGTTCTTC. It is translated as CASSYVGLAYEQFF.

The chain carries TRBV12-3 or TRBV12-4 and TRBJ2-2; possible D gene TRBD2, 5 bases. The CDR3 is 16 residues long. The ends were cut back, 5 bases at V and 0 bases at J, with 13 bases in the middle. CDR3 bases: TGTGCCAGCAGTCGAGGGCCGGGCCCGAACACCGGGGAGCTGTTTTTT. Amino acids: CASSRGPGPNTGELFF.